This is a list of T cell receptor beta chains from one sample in a study of technical replicates of blood from a few donors. Some clones are missing from TCRdb's copy, which holds only in-frame ones; the method was immunoSEQ multiplex PCR. The profile covers about 68,000 clones, with about 97% appearing a single time and under 0.3% taken by the ten largest. Sequenced sample: T cells isolated from PBMCs. These receptors all stem from a human donor in good health. CDR3s include the opening cysteine and the closing phenylalanine or tryptophan. D genes are given only for firm matches. Expanded clones are given a class, and other clones once, few, many or no size at all.

v_gene	j_gene	abundance	d_gene	CDR3nt	CDR3aa
TRBV5-1	TRBJ1-1	once	NA	TGCGCCAGCAGCTTGGACAGTATAAACACTGAAGCTTTCTTT	CASSLDSINTEAFF
TRBV2	TRBJ2-3	NA	TRBD2	TGTGCCAGCAGTGAGTTTGGTGGGAGGGCCACAGATACGCAGTATTTT	CASSEFGGRATDTQYF
TRBV10-1	TRBJ2-1	NA	TRBD1	TGCGCCAGCTCCGACAGGGAAAGAACGAAGAGCTCCTACAATGAGCAGTTCTTC	CASSDRERTKSSYNEQFF
TRBV5-4	TRBJ2-3	NA	NA	TGTGCCAGCAGCTCCTGGAGGAACCTCGGCGCAGATACGCAGTATTTT	CASSSWRNLGADTQYF
TRBV6-1	TRBJ1-2	NA	TRBD1	TGTGCCAGCAGTGAAGCGGACAGGGGACGCCTCAACTATGGCTACACCTTC	CASSEADRGRLNYGYTF
TRBV19	TRBJ2-7	once	TRBD2	TGTGCCAGTAGGGGTGGCCTGCTAGCGGGAACTAACGAGCAGTACTTC	CASRGGLLAGTNEQYF
TRBV5-6	TRBJ2-5	NA	TRBD1	TGTGCCAGCAGCTTTCTAGACAGGGTCCAAGAGACCCAGTACTTC	CASSFLDRVQETQYF
TRBV5-1	TRBJ2-3	NA	TRBD2	TGCGCCAGCAGCTTGGAGCGACTAGCGGGATCCCACGGCACAGATACGCAGTATTTT	CASSLERLAGSHGTDTQYF
TRBV28	TRBJ2-7	once	NA	TGTGCCAGCACCTCTAGCTCCTACGAGCAGTACTTC	CASTSSSYEQYF
TRBV7-8	TRBJ2-7	NA	NA	TGTGCCAGCAGTTCGACAAGACTCACAGGGCACGAGCAGTACTTC	CASSSTRLTGHEQYF
TRBV7-2	TRBJ2-1	NA	NA	TGTGCCAGCAGCTTAACTGCCTACAATGAGCAGTTCTTC	CASSLTAYNEQFF
TRBV10-1	TRBJ2-2	NA	NA	TGCGCCAGCAGTGAGTCCCTCACCGGGGAGCTGTTTTTT	CASSESLTGELFF
TRBV5-1	TRBJ2-1	NA	TRBD1	TGCGCCAGACGGGACAGGGACAATGAGCAGTTCTTC	CARRDRDNEQFF
TRBV19	TRBJ2-7	NA	NA	TGTGCCAGTAGTATGACTAAGTGGAGTACCTACGAGCAGTACTTC	CASSMTKWSTYEQYF
TRBV28	TRBJ1-1	once	NA	TGTGCCAGCAGTTTTACGGTTGTGCCGGAGGCTTTCTTT	CASSFTVVPEAFF
TRBV18	TRBJ1-4	once	NA	TGTGCCAGCTCGTTTGAGAGCAATGAAAAACTGTTTTTT	CASSFESNEKLFF
TRBV23-1	TRBJ1-2	once	NA	TGCGCCAGCAGAGCTAACAGGGACTATGGCTACACCTTC	CASRANRDYGYTF
TRBV9	TRBJ2-1	NA	TRBD2	TGTGCCAGCAGCGTAGAGCCCCCCATGTGGGAGGGATATGGTGAGCAGTTCTTC	CASSVEPPMWEGYGEQFF
TRBV27	TRBJ2-7	NA	TRBD1	TGTGCCAGCAGTTTGCGGACAGGGGGCAGGGAGCAGTACTTC	CASSLRTGGREQYF
TRBV4-1	TRBJ2-7	once	NA	TGCGCCAGCAGCCAAGGGACAGTACCTTACGAGCAGTACTTC	CASSQGTVPYEQYF
TRBV5-1	TRBJ1-1	NA	NA	TGCGCCAGCAGCTTGTCGGGGACTGAAGCTTTCTTT	CASSLSGTEAFF
TRBV2	TRBJ2-7	NA	NA	TGTGCCAGCCACGGGACAACCCCCTACGAGCAGTACTTC	CASHGTTPYEQYF
TRBV7-9	TRBJ2-2	once	TRBD1	TGTGCCAGCAGCGATCCCGGACAGGGGTCCGGGGAGCTGTTTTTT	CASSDPGQGSGELFF
TRBV2	TRBJ2-3	NA	TRBD2	TGTGCCAGCAGTGATCTAGCGGGGGGGTCAGATACGCAGTATTTT	CASSDLAGGSDTQYF
TRBV2	TRBJ2-3	NA	TRBD2	TGTGCCAGCCGACTAGCGGGGGGCACAGATACGCAGTATTTT	CASRLAGGTDTQYF
TRBV27	TRBJ2-7	NA	TRBD1	TGTGCCAGCAGTTTAAGGACAGGGAACGAGCAGTACTTC	CASSLRTGNEQYF
TRBV7-3	TRBJ2-1	NA	NA	TGTGCCAGCAGTTCCCAGGGAGCGGGCCACAGGGAGCAGTTCTTC	CASSSQGAGHREQFF
TRBV6-1	TRBJ2-1	NA	TRBD2	TGTGCCAGCCAGGGACTAGCGGGAGAGCGATTCTTC	CASQGLAGERFF
TRBV10-3	TRBJ2-7	NA	TRBD1	TGTGCCATCAGGGGACAGTCTTCCGAGCAGTACTTC	CAIRGQSSEQYF
TRBV11-2	TRBJ1-5	NA	NA	TGTGCCAGCAGCACCCTCGGTCCAAATCAGCCCCAGCATTTT	CASSTLGPNQPQHF
TRBV25-1	TRBJ1-4	NA	NA	TGTGCCAGCACGTCACATCCAAATGAAAAACTGTTTTTT	CASTSHPNEKLFF